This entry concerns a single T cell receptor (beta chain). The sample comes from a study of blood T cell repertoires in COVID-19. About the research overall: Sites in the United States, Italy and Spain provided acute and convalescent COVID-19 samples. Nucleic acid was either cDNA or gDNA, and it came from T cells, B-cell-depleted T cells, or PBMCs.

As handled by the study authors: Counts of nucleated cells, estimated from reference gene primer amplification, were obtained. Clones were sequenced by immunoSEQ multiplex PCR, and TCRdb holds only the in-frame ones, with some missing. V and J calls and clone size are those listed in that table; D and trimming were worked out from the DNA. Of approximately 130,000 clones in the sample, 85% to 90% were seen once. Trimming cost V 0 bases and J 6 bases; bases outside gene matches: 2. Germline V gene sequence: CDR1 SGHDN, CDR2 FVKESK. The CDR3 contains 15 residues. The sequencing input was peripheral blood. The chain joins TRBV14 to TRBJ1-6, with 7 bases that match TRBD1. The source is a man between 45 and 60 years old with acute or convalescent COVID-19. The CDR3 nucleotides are TGTGCCAGCAGCCAAGACAGGGACAGTAATTCACCCCTCCACTTT. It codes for CASSQDRDSNSPLHF. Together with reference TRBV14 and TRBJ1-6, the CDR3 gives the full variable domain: EAGVTQFPSHSVIEKGQTVTLRCDPISGHDNLYWYRRVMGKEIKFLLHFVKESKQDESGMPNNRFLAERTGGTYSTLKVQPAELEDSGVYFCASSQDRDSNSPLHFGNGTRLTVT.